Detailed here is one T cell receptor beta chain. The CDR3 is 17 residues long. Trimming took 1 base from V and 4 from J, leaving 17 bases between them. Germline CDR1 reads MNHNS; CDR2 reads SASEGT. The entry originates in a study of T cell changes during pregnancy in multiple sclerosis. TCRdb's copy holds only in-frame clones and misses some; the assay was immunoSEQ multiplex PCR. The table includes some 68,000 clones, roughly 90% detected once. The sample was peripheral blood, taken in the second trimester of pregnancy. The chain carries TRBV6-1 and TRBJ1-5; the D is unclear. The receptor was isolated from a female donor with multiple sclerosis, enrolled in a pregnancy study. The CDR3 spells CASSEVSTFPTNQPQHF. The CDR3 region has the DNA TGTGCCAGCAGTGAAGTAAGTACGTTCCCGACTAATCAGCCCCAGCATTTT.